One sample yielded the 5 T cell receptor beta chains listed below, sequenced in a study of T cells after yellow fever vaccination. TCRdb reprocessed the 5' RACE reads via MiXCR and lists one record per CDR3 protein. The sample records a few hundred thousand distinct CDR3 sequences, around 6.8% being singletons. The input for sequencing was PBMCs, taken around 45 days after the first yellow fever vaccination. The source is a young man who received the YFV17D yellow fever vaccine.

This sequence joins TRBV7-8 and TRBJ2-1, with 7 nucleotides matching TRBD1. CDR3 size: 18 residues. Trimming took 3 bases from V and 1 from J; bases not matched to a gene: 12. CDR1 is SGHVS and CDR2 is FQNEAQ in the germline V gene. The CDR3 is CASSFRHRGSSSYNEQFF. In DNA form, the CDR3 reads TGTGCCAGCAGCTTTCGGCACAGGGGAAGTTCGTCCTACAATGAGCAGTTCTTC. The full variable domain, rest sourced from reference TRBV7-8 and TRBJ2-1, is GAGVSQSPRYKVAKRGQDVALRCDPISGHVSLFWYQQALGQGPEFLTYFQNEAQLDKSGLPSDRFFAERPEGSVSTLKIQRTQQEDSAVYLCASSFRHRGSSSYNEQFFGPGTRLTVL.

Ten or more counts support this clonotype. This rearrangement joins TRBV4-3 to TRBJ2-1; maybe TRBD1 (5 bases). The germline V gene has CDR1 LGHNA and CDR2 YSLEER. Trimming removed 0 bases from V and 4 bases from J, with 16 bases in between. The length of the CDR3 is 17 residues. In DNA, the CDR3 is TGCGCCAGCAGCCAAGAAACCCGGCAGGGTGGTTACAATGAGCAGTTCTTC. This encodes CASSQETRQGGYNEQFF.

The chain uses TRBV28 and TRBJ2-5, with TRBD2 matching over 12 bases. The V segment lost 6 bases and the J segment 5 bases; nucleotides outside the gene matches: 13. Germline V gene data show CDR1 as MDHEN and CDR2 as SYDVKM. This CDR3 is 17 amino acids long. The CDR3 reads CASRPSLAGGPRETQYF. The CDR3 coding sequence is TGTGCCAGCAGACCATCCCTAGCGGGGGGGCCGAGGGAGACCCAGTACTTC. Variable domain in full (rest from reference TRBV28 and TRBJ2-5): DVKVTQSSRYLVKRTGEKVFLECVQDMDHENMFWYRQDPGLGLRLIYFSYDVKMKEKGDIPEGYSVSREKKERFSLILESASTNQTSMYLCASRPSLAGGPRETQYFGPGTRLLVL.

This chain links TRBV19 with TRBJ2-1; D ambiguous. Between the trimmed V and J ends, which lost 3 bases and 9 bases, there was a span of 9 bases. The V gene's germline CDR1 is LNHDA and CDR2 SQIVND (reference sequence). This CDR3 comprises 12 residues. The CDR3 reads CASSMVGVEQFF. The CDR3 DNA reads TGTGCCAGTAGTATGGTAGGCGTTGAGCAGTTCTTC.

This clonotype was seen at least ten times. The chain links TRBV7-9 to TRBJ2-7; 7 bases line up with TRBD1. This CDR3 has 14 amino acids. The germline CDR1 and CDR2 sequences are SEHNR and FQNEAQ (reference sequence). With 1 base clipped from V and 3 bases from J, the junction kept 3 bases outside the gene matches. The DNA of the CDR3 is TGTGCCAGCAGCTTAGGGACAGGAGTCTACGAGCAGTACGTC. It yields the protein CASSLGTGVYEQYV.